The clone carrying this T cell receptor beta chain was detected only once. Its antigen is unknown. Germline-derived CDR1 and CDR2 are MGHRA and YSYEKL. The CDR3 consists of 12 residues. V shed 3 bases and J shed 9 bases, with 12 bases lying between them. Generated by immunoSEQ multiplex PCR, the TCRdb table keeps only in-frame clones and is missing some. This table has around 2,000,000 clones, about 95% appearing once. The naive CD8 fraction comprised CD45RO-negative cells positively selected for CCR7 and excluded terminally differentiated effector memory CD45RA+ cells. The data were obtained in a study of shared clonotypes between healthy human individuals. Findings and caveats of the study: Naive CD4 clonotype sharing across several donors was around 5%.

The genes are TRBV4-1 and TRBJ2-7; unclear D gene. The origin of this receptor is a man between 18 and 35 years old in good health. The sequencing input was naive CD8+ T cells sorted from blood. CDR3 nucleotides: TGCGCCAGCAGCCAGGATCAGGTTCTGCAGTACTTC. Its translation is CASSQDQVLQYF.